This TCR beta chain emerged from a study of CD4 T cells in relation to SARS-CoV-2 and coronaviruses. As for the study in general: The restricting HLA molecule for shared crossreactive spike epitopes was mapped.

CD4+ T cells from unexposed donors were obtained before the COVID-19 pandemic (2011-2018). Isolation of CD4+ T cells took place after less than 13 days in culture. About this clone itself: Its target is not known.

CDR1 is SGHNT, CDR2 YYREEE, per germline (reference sequence). The CDR3 sequence is 12 residues long. Trimming cost V 4 bases and J 10 bases; bases outside gene matches: 7. The method was immunoSEQ multiplex PCR; TCRdb's version includes in-frame clones alone and lacks a portion of them. The top ten clones hold roughly 19% of a sample with about 18,000 clones, more than 75% of them seen once. This TCR was sampled from a human donor in good health. Sequenced sample: CD4+ T cells from PBMCs, cultured in vitro. The J gene is TRBJ1-1, the V gene TRBV5-4; TRBD1 matches 7 bases. The chain's CDR3 is CASSVDRFGAFF. The CDR3 region has the DNA TGTGCCAGCAGCGTGGACAGGTTCGGAGCTTTCTTT.